This T cell receptor beta chain derives from a study of beta chain features in type 1 diabetes. Broader study findings: Type 1 diabetes patients showed a moderate but significant shortening of TCRB CDR3s in all four CD4+ subsets.

Every isolated RNA sample was fully reverse transcribed, so sequencing captured expressed TCRB transcripts. TCRdb's copy holds only in-frame clones and misses some; the assay was immunoSEQ multiplex PCR. This table holds approximately 250,000 clones, about a tenth found once. CDR1 is SGHTA and CDR2 is FQGNSA in the germline V gene. V was pared by 3 bases and J by 4 bases, with 10 bases between. The CDR3 totals 13 residues. In its sample, this clone was seen a few times. The target antigen is unknown. This chain joins TRBV7-2 and TRBJ2-7; D is possibly TRBD1 (6 bases). Source material: naive CD4+ T cells from blood. The sequence came from a man aged 25 to 40 with type 1 diabetes. DNA of the CDR3: TGTGCCAGCAGCTTTGCTCAGGGGTACGAGCAGTACTTC. It translates to CASSFAQGYEQYF.